This T cell receptor (beta chain) emerged from a study of Ad26.COV2.S vaccination and SARS-CoV-2 variants. At the level of the study: Dosing was one shot or two shots 56 days apart.

The treatment denotes: some 20 received Ad26.COV2.S at low or high dose, single or two shots; five or six received placebo; per-sample allocation not given. The investigators took samples on day 63 after the first vaccine or placebo injection. An adult aged 18-55 years in Boston served as the donor. Method: immunoSEQ multiplex PCR; TCRdb's copy keeps in-frame clones and lacks some. The repertoire consists of 250,000 or so clones, with 87% occurring once and the leading ten covering under 3%. General study findings and limits: Vaccinated individuals (as opposed to placebo recipients) had higher spike-specific TCR breadth. For non-spike TCRs, breadth in vaccine recipients resembled that in placebo recipients.

A note on this clone: What it binds is unknown. Other DNA sequences in the same sample also yield this CDR3.

V was clipped by 2 bases and J by 2 bases, with 6 bases between them. The germline CDR1 and CDR2 sequences are KGHSH and LQKENI. The CDR3 runs 13 residues. This receptor was identified in a person between 18 and 59 years old who received the Ad26.COV2.S COVID-19 vaccine or a placebo. The specimen comprised peripheral blood, sampled in a trial of Ad26.COV2.S vaccine versus placebo. The rearrangement joins TRBV18 to TRBJ2-5; D unresolved. Here the CDR3 reads CASSPGLQETQYF. As DNA, the CDR3 is TGTGCCAGCTCACCAGGCTTACAAGAGACCCAGTACTTC.